Below, 19 T cell receptor beta chains from the same sample are listed, as sequenced in a study of early T cells in non-severe SARS-CoV-2 infection. MiXCR, applied by TCRdb to the 5' RACE reads, yields one record per CDR3 protein. This sample carries approximately 35,000 distinct CDR3 sequences, about 5.7% of them seen once, and the ten largest clones take about 5.3%. Specimen: whole blood. The receptors were gathered from an adult who was a healthcare worker with PCR-confirmed SARS-CoV-2 infection or an uninfected control (not recorded which).

This clonotype was recorded at least ten times. This sequence joins TRBV6-6 and TRBJ1-2; D is unclear. The CDR3 is made up of 14 amino acids. Trimming took 1 base from V and 8 from J, leaving 14 bases between them. Germline CDR1 and CDR2: MNHNY and SVGAGI (reference sequence). As DNA, the CDR3 is TGTGCCAGCAGTTACTTAGACCCGGGAGACGGCTACACCTTC. Protein sequence: CASSYLDPGDGYTF.

A few counts support this clonotype. The V gene is TRBV20-1, the J gene TRBJ1-1, with unresolved D. This CDR3 contains 14 residues. Trimming removed 4 bases at V and 5 bases at J, with 17 bases between. The V gene's germline CDR1 is DFQATT and CDR2 SNEGSKA (reference sequence). As DNA, the CDR3 is TGCAGTGCTACAGGACGGGAACAGCATACTGAAGCTTTCTTT. Translation: CSATGREQHTEAFF.

This chain connects TRBV5-1 to TRBJ2-3, with 7 positions matching TRBD1. Trimming removed 0 bases from V and 3 bases from J; junction bases left unmatched: 7. The CDR3 extends over 16 amino acids. Germline V gives CDR1 SGHRS, CDR2 YFSETQ. DNA for the CDR3: TGCGCCAGCAGCTTGGGGGACAGATGGAATACAGATACGCAGTATTTT. It translates to CASSLGDRWNTDTQYF.

This clonotype is medium-sized in the sample. The chain uses TRBV3-1 and TRBJ2-7; the match to TRBD2 covers 8 bases. V trimming: 8 bases; J trimming: 5 bases; junction bases outside the gene matches: 8. The CDR3 is 13 residues long. In germline, CDR1 is LGHDT, CDR2 YNNKEL (reference sequence). Written as DNA, the CDR3 is TGTGCCAGCGCCTGGACTAGCAGGAACGAGCAGTACTTC. This codes for CASAWTSRNEQYF.

This clonotype was observed many times. V and J are TRBV20-1 and TRBJ1-5, with D uncertain. The CDR3 is 14 residues long. In germline, CDR1 is DFQATT, CDR2 SNEGSKA (reference sequence). The germline V and J ends were trimmed by 5 bases and 3 bases, with 14 bases remaining between them. Here the CDR3 DNA reads TGCAGTGCTCCCGCCGGGCAGCCCAATCAGCCCCAGCATTTT. Residues: CSAPAGQPNQPQHF.

This clonotype turned up a few times. The genes are TRBV3-1 and TRBJ1-2; D gene ambiguous. With 4 bases removed from V and 4 bases from J, the gap between germline ends came to 13 bases. The CDR3 consists of 14 residues. Germline lookup yields CDR1 LGHDT and CDR2 YNNKEL (reference sequence). The CDR3 reads CASSPGALSYGYTF. CDR3 coding DNA: TGTGCCAGCAGCCCGGGAGCCCTGAGCTATGGCTACACCTTC.

As regards this clonotype: A much larger clone is a single base away; this may be a read error. The chain uses TRBV12-5 and TRBJ1-3; no reliable D call. The CDR3 contains 13 residues. The V gene's germline CDR1 is LGHNT and CDR2 FRNRAP. V lost 0 bases and J lost 8, with 8 bases in between. CDR3 protein: CASGLVQMDTIYF. The CDR3 DNA sequence: TGTGCTAGTGGTTTGGTACAGATGGACACCATATATTTT.

The sample holds many counts of this clonotype. The chain links TRBV30 to TRBJ2-7; D call uncertain. CDR3 length: 11 amino acids. V gave up 5 bases and J gave up 0 bases, with 5 bases separating them. Germline CDR1 GTSNPN, CDR2 SVGIG (reference sequence). The CDR3 sequence is CAWDNSYEQYF. Written as DNA, the CDR3 is TGTGCCTGGGACAACTCCTACGAGCAGTACTTC.

In its sample, this clonotype was seen a few times. This chain joins TRBV18 and TRBJ1-4, with no clear D. Per the germline V gene, CDR1 is KGHSH and CDR2 is LQKENI. Trimming took 2 bases from V and 7 from J, leaving 17 bases between them. There are 16 residues in the CDR3. The CDR3 bases are TGTGCCAGCTCACCATGGAAGGGCTTCGCATCTGAAAAACTGTTTTTT. It is translated as CASSPWKGFASEKLFF.

The sample holds a few counts of this clonotype. V gene TRBV12-3 or TRBV12-4 combines with J gene TRBJ1-1; 10 nucleotides match TRBD1. The V gene end was trimmed by 4 bases and the J gene end by 0 bases; junction bases not matched to a gene: 5. CDR3 length: 16 residues. The CDR3 loop is CASSSGTGVMNTEAFF. The CDR3 DNA is TGTGCCAGCAGTTCCGGGACAGGGGTAATGAACACTGAAGCTTTCTTT.

There are a few counts of this clonotype. V and J are TRBV3-1 and TRBJ2-5, with 10 bases that match TRBD2. The CDR3 contains 16 residues. With 3 bases clipped from V and 5 bases from J, the junction kept 9 bases outside the gene matches. Germline CDR1 LGHDT, CDR2 YNNKEL (reference sequence). The CDR3 DNA reads as TGTGCCAGCAGCCATTCGGTAGCGGGGGGCCGGGAGACCCAGTACTTC. It encodes CASSHSVAGGRETQYF.

This clonotype occurred many times. The chain combines TRBV11-2 with TRBJ1-1, with D maybe TRBD1 (5 bases). Per the germline V gene, CDR1 is SGHAT and CDR2 is FQNNGV. This CDR3 has 13 residues. Deletions cut 1 base from V and 11 bases from J, with 14 bases between. CDR3: CASSLVRAGRAFF. The CDR3, as DNA: TGTGCCAGCAGCTTAGTACGGGCAGGGCGGGCTTTCTTT. Drawing the rest from reference TRBV11-2 and TRBJ1-1, the complete variable domain is EAGVAQSPRYKIIEKRQSVAFWCNPISGHATLYWYQQILGQGPKLLIQFQNNGVVDDSQLPKDRFSAERLKGVDSTLKIQPAKLEDSAVYLCASSLVRAGRAFFGQGTRLTVV.

The chain employs TRBV20-1 and TRBJ2-7, with a tentative D call TRBD2 (6 bases). The germline V gene encodes CDR1 DFQATT and CDR2 SNEGSKA (reference sequence). The CDR3 covers 13 residues. Trimming took 1 base from V and 6 from J, leaving 13 bases between them. CDR3 protein: CSARVGGVGEQYF. CDR3 sequence (DNA): TGCAGTGCTAGAGTGGGGGGAGTAGGCGAGCAGTACTTC.

The rearrangement uses TRBV15 and TRBJ2-7; D perhaps matches TRBD1 (6 bases). The germline CDR1 and CDR2 sequences are LNHNV and YYDKDF (reference sequence). This CDR3 contains 14 residues. V was shortened by 3 bases and J by 2 bases, with 11 bases between the two germline ends. The CDR3 protein is CATSSDRPPYEQYV. CDR3 in DNA: TGTGCCACCAGCAGCGACAGGCCGCCCTACGAGCAGTACGTC.

The sample holds many counts of this clonotype. The rearrangement links TRBV14 to TRBJ2-1, with D tentatively TRBD2 (5 bases). This CDR3 is built from 16 residues. Deletions cut 6 bases from V and 8 bases from J, with 23 bases between. Germline lookup yields CDR1 SGHDN and CDR2 FVKESK. Here the CDR3 DNA reads TGTGCCAGCAGTCCCCGACGGTTGCGGGTTACTGATGAGCAGTTCTTC. Its translation: CASSPRRLRVTDEQFF.

Many counts were recorded for this clonotype. This sequence joins TRBV20-1 and TRBJ2-3; D is ambiguous. The CDR3 has 13 amino acids. The germline gives CDR1 DFQATT, CDR2 SNEGSKA (reference sequence). Trimming shortened V by 5 bases and J by 2 bases, and 11 bases separated the two germline ends. The CDR3 spells CSAPQRPTDTQYF. CDR3 DNA sequence: TGCAGTGCTCCTCAGAGACCCACAGATACGCAGTATTTT.

The chain couples TRBV29-1 to TRBJ1-1; D possibly corresponds to TRBD1 (5 bases). CDR1 SQVTM and CDR2 ANQGSEA come from the germline V gene. This CDR3 is built from 14 residues. CDR3 sequence: CSDCVEGRNTEAFF. CDR3 sequence (DNA): TGCAGTGACTGTGTTGAGGGACGGAACACTGAAGCTTTCTTT.

This clonotype was observed many times. The gene calls are TRBV10-3 and TRBJ2-7, with TRBD2 matching 10 bases. Germline lookup yields CDR1 ENHRY and CDR2 SYGVKD. CDR3 length: 14 amino acids. After removal of 7 bases from V and 5 bases from J, the junction contained 8 bases not matched to a gene. Written as DNA, the CDR3 is TGTGCCATCATGAAGACTAGCGGGTCTCACGAGCAGTACTTC. Translating it yields CAIMKTSGSHEQYF.

The chain recombines TRBV20-1 with TRBJ1-1; D call uncertain. V was shortened by 0 bases and J by 3 bases, with 14 bases between the two germline ends. Germline-derived CDR1 and CDR2 are DFQATT and SNEGSKA (reference sequence). This CDR3 is 15 amino acids long. The CDR3 nucleotides are TGCAGTGCTAGAGACACATCCCGAGGGTACACTGAAGCTTTCTTT. It codes for CSARDTSRGYTEAFF.